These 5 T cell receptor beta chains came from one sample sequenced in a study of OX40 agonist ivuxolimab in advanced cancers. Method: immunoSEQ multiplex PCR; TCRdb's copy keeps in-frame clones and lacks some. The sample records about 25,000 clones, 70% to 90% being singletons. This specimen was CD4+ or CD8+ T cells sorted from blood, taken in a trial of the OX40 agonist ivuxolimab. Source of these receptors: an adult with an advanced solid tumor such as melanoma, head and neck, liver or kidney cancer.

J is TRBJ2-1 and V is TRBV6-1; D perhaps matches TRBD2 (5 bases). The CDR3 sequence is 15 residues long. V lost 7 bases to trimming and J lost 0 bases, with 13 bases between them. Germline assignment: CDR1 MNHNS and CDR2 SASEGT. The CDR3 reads CASMEVESSYNEQFF. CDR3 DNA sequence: TGTGCCAGCATGGAGGTGGAGAGCTCCTACAATGAGCAGTTCTTC.

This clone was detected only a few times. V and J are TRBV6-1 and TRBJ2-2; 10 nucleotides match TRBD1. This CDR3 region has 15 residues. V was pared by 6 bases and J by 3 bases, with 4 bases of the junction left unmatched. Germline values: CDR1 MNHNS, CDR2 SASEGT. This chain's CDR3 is CASSTGTGDTGELFF. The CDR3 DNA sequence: TGTGCCAGCAGCACCGGGACAGGGGACACCGGGGAGCTGTTTTTT.

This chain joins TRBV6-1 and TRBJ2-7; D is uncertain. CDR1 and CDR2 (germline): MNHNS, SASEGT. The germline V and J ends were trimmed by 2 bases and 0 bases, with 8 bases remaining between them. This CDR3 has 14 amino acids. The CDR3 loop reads CASSELVASYEQYF. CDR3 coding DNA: TGTGCCAGCAGTGAATTAGTAGCCTCCTACGAGCAGTACTTC.

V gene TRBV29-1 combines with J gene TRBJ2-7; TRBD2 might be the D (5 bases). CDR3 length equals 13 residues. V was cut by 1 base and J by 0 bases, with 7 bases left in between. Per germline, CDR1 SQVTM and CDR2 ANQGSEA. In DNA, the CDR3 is TGCAGCGTTGAAGGGACTTACTCCTACGAGCAGTACTTC. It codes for CSVEGTYSYEQYF.

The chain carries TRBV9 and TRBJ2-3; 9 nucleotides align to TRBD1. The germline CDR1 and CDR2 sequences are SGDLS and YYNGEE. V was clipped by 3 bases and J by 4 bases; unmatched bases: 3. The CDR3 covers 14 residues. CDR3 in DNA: TGTGCCAGCAGCGCGGGACAGGGACCAGATACGCAGTATTTT. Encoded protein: CASSAGQGPDTQYF.